The T cell receptor (beta chain) described here comes from a study of blood T cell repertoires in COVID-19. Study-level information: COVID-19 samples collected from the United States, Italy and Spain covered acute and convalescent phases.

This CDR3 comprises 17 residues. Germline V gene lookup returns CDR1 SGHDT and CDR2 YYEEEE. V was trimmed by 2 bases and J by 2 bases, leaving 16 bases between them. TCRdb keeps only in-frame clones here, not all; method: immunoSEQ multiplex PCR. The sample carries about 380,000 clones, roughly 87% recorded once. This clone occurred once. Sequencing used PBMCs or T cells enriched from blood (not recorded which). This TCR came from a woman between 25 and 40 years old who had recovered from COVID-19. The chain couples TRBV5-6 to TRBJ2-2, with a weak D call TRBD1 (5 bases). CDR3 amino acids: CASSFTIQGYNTGELFF. The CDR3 coding sequence is TGTGCCAGCAGCTTTACCATCCAGGGCTACAACACCGGGGAGCTGTTTTTT.